The entry below describes one T cell receptor (beta chain). This clonotype was recorded many times. Its target antigen remains unknown. Base qualities were left out, and no much larger clone turns up one base away. Interpreted using the paper, the time point label stands for: longitudinal time-point 2. Unsorted PBMC libraries were generated from 2 million PBMCs stored in RNAlater at -80 °C until RNA extraction. PBMCs were separated from peripheral blood using Ficoll-Hypaque density gradient centrifugation and then cryopreserved in liquid nitrogen. cDNA synthesis used template-switch 5'RACE with a primer carrying a 10-nucleotide random unique molecular identifier tagging each TCR transcript. Each sequencing run produced over 180 million TCR-beta sequences covering 15-18 subjects. The RNeasy kit was used to extract total RNA. Using the KAPA Real-time Library Amplification kit, TCR-beta VDJ regions were amplified with primers for the TCR constant region and the 5'RACE anchor. Sample indexes and Illumina adaptors were added in a first PCR, after which library yield was increased in a second PCR. After purification with Ampure beads, the TCR product of roughly 650 bp was size-selected on a 2% E-gel SizeSelection system. Before pooling, library quality was checked on a Bioanalyzer, concentration was measured with Qubit, and libraries were quantified with the Kapa Library Quantification kit. Libraries were sequenced paired-end 2 x 150 bp on an Illumina HiSeq 2500. To increase sequence diversity, roughly 24-32% phiX was spiked into each library pool. Under the source paper's analysis protocol: Quality-filtered reads were processed with the UMI-based MiGEC pipeline, which removed over 85% of raw TCR sequences during error correction. VDJ genes were aligned to IMGT germline references, and each clonotype was defined by a unique CDR3 amino acid sequence together with V-J genes. VDJtools evaluated clonal expansion, Shannon diversity and CDR3 relatedness (CalcPairwiseDistances, ClusterSamples); CLCbio workbench built phylogenetic trees. Expanded clones were defined as having at least 8 unique UMIs, based on coefficient-of-variation modelling across technical triplicates. The public sequencing data were trimmed at Q25 with fastp and processed into clonotypes with MiXCR by TCRdb, which kept only in-frame beta chains. Identical CDR3 protein sequences are pooled into one entry, listed with their most common genes and DNA. What appears here as the V and J calls and clone size reflects TCRdb's work, not the paper's. In all, the sample holds 100,000 or so distinct CDR3 sequences, and around 14% of those were seen once. In total, the top ten clones hold around 5% of the sample.

This sample is drawn from a study of neurological immune-mediated disorders (dated by TCRdb to the late 2010s). In terms of the full investigation: The study compared peripheral blood TCR-beta repertoires of HTLV-I-associated myelopathy (HAM/TSP) patients, multiple sclerosis patients and healthy controls using UMI-based sequencing. The cohort was made up of 60 to 75 subjects, consisting of roughly 15 HAM/TSP patients, some 34 multiple sclerosis patients and approximately 20 healthy controls. The approximately 100 TCR-beta libraries included longitudinal samples, technical triplicates and paired sorted CD4+ and CD8+ T-cell subsets alongside PBMC samples. Longitudinal HAM/TSP and healthy donors were sampled at 3 time-points each (roughly 3-40 month intervals).

The germline V gene (reference sequence) specifies LGHDT as CDR1 and YNNKEL as CDR2. V is reduced by 1 base and J by 1 base, leaving a spacing of 13 bases between them. The cysteine opens and the phenylalanine closes a CDR3 of 17 amino acids. Left in the record is the CDR3 DNA by itself, 51 bases read in frame from the first base. The paper as a whole reports these results and caveats: The highest TCR clonal expansion was observed in HAM/TSP patients, whereas the lowest was observed in MS patients, even when compared with healthy controls. Expanded clones from different subjects shared no identical CDR3 amino acid sequences, which suggests that TCR-beta repertoires were private in all groups.

The TCR sequence derives from a female donor with HTLV-1-associated myelopathy (HAM/TSP). The sequenced sample consisted of PBMCs. Here the chain combines TRBV3-1 and TRBJ2-2, and TRBD2 may be the D gene, going by 6 matching bases. The nucleotide sequence is TGTGCCAGCAGCCAAGGCATAGCGGAGAAGAACACCGGGGAGCTGTTTTTT. It is translated as CASSQGIAEKNTGELFF.